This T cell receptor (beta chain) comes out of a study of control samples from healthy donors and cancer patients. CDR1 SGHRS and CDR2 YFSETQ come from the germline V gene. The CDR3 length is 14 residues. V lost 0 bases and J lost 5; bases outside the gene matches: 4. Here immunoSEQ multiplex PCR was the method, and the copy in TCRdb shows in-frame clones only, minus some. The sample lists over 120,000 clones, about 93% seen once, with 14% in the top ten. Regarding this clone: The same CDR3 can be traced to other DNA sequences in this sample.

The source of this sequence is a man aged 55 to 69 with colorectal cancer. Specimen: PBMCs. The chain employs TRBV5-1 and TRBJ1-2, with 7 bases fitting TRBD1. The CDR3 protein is CASSLGQGGYGYTF. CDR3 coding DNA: TGCGCCAGCAGCTTGGGACAGGGCGGTTATGGCTACACCTTC.